This T cell receptor (beta chain) was sequenced in a study of blood T cell repertoires in COVID-19. Some clones are missing from TCRdb's copy, which holds only in-frame ones; the method was immunoSEQ multiplex PCR. Of 150,000 to 200,000 clones listed, roughly 85% were seen once; the top ten hold around 6.2%. Germline CDR1 is SGHTA and CDR2 is FQGNSA. With 6 bases clipped from V and 6 bases from J, the junction kept 5 bases outside the gene matches. The CDR3 runs to 13 residues. This sequence was found in a man aged 35 to 55 who had recovered from COVID-19. The rearrangement uses TRBV7-2 and TRBJ2-7, with 10 bases fitting TRBD2. The sample was PBMCs or T cells enriched from blood (not recorded which). The CDR3 nucleotides are TGTGCCAGCAGAACTAGCGGGATGGGCGAGCAGTACTTC. Its protein product is CASRTSGMGEQYF.